This T cell receptor (beta chain) was recorded in a study of shared T cell receptors in the human thymus. Libraries were prepared by immunoSEQ multiplex PCR; TCRdb keeps only in-frame clonotypes and omits some of them. The table includes hundreds of thousands of clones, 95% detected once. Per the germline V gene, CDR1 is MDHEN and CDR2 is SYDVKM. This CDR3 comprises 13 residues. Trimming shortened V by 8 bases and J by 4 bases, and 14 bases separated the two germline ends. This TCR came from a human donor. Sequencing was performed on thymocytes. V usage is TRBV28 and J usage is TRBJ1-2; D is perhaps TRBD1 (5 bases). The chain's CDR3 is CASRSKGFYGYTF. The CDR3, as DNA: TGTGCCAGCCGTTCGAAGGGGTTCTATGGCTACACCTTC.